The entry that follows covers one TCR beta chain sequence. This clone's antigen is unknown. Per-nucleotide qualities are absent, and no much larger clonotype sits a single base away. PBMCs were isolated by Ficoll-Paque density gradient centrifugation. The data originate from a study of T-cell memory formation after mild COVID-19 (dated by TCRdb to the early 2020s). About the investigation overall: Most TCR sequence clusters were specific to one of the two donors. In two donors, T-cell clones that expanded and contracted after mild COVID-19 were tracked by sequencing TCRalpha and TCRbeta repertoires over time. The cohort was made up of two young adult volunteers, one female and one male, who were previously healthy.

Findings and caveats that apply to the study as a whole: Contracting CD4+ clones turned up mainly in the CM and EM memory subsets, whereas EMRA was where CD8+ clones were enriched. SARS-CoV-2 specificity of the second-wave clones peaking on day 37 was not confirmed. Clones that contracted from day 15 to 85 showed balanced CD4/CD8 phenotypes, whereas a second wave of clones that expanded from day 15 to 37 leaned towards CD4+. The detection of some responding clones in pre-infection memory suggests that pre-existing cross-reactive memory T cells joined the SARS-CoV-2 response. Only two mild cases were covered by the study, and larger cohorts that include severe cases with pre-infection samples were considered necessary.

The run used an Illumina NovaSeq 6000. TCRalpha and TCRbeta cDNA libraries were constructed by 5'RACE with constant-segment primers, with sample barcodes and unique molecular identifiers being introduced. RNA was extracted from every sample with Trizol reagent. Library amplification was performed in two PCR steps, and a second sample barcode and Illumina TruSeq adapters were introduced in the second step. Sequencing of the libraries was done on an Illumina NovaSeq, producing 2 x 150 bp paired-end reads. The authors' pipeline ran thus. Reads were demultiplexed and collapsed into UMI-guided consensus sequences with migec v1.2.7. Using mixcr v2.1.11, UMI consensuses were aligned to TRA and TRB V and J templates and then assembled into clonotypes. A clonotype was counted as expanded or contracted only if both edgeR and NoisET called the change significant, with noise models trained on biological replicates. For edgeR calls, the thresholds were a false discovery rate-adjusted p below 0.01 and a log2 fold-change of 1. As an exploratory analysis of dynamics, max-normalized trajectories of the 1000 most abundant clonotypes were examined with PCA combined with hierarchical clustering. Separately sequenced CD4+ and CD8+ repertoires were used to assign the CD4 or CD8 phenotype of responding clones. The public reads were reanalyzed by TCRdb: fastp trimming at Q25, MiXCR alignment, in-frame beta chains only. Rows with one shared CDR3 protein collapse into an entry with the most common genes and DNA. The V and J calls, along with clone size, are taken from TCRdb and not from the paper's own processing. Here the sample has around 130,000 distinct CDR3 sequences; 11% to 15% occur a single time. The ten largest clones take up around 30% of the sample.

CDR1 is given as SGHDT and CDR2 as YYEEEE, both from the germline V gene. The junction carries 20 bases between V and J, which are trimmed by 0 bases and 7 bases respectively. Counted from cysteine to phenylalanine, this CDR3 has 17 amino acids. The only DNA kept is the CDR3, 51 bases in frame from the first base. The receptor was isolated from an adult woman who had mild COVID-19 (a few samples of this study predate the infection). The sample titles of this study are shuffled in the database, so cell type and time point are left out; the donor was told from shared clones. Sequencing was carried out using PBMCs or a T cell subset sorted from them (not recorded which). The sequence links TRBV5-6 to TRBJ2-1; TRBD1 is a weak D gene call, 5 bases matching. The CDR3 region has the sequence CASSLVGDLEWVNEQFF. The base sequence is TGTGCCAGCAGCTTGGTAGGGGATTTGGAGTGGGTTAATGAGCAGTTCTTC.